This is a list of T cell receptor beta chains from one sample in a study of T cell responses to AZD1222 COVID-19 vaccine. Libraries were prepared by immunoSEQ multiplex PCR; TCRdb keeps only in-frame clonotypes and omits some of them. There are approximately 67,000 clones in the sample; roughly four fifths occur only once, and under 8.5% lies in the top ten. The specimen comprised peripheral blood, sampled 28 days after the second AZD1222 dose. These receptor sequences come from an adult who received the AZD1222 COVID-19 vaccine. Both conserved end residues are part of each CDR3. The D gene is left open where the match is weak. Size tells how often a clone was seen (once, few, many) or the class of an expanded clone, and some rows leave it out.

CDR3 protein: CASSLGIGAEAFF
CDR3 DNA: TGTGCCAGCAGTTTAGGTATCGGAGCTGAAGCTTTCTTT
clone size: -
V gene: TRBV12-3/TRBV12-4
D gene: -
J gene: TRBJ1-1

CDR3 protein: CASSYSWTGGGEAFF
CDR3 DNA: TGTGCCAGCAGTTACTCATGGACAGGGGGGGGTGAAGCTTTCTTT
clone size: -
V gene: TRBV28
D gene: TRBD1
J gene: TRBJ1-1

CDR3 protein: CASSNSGGTDTQYF
CDR3 DNA: TGCGCCAGCAGTAATAGCGGGGGTACAGATACGCAGTATTTT
clone size: -
V gene: TRBV4-3
D gene: TRBD2
J gene: TRBJ2-3

CDR3 protein: CASSVGDPGYGYTF
CDR3 DNA: TGTGCCAGCAGCGTAGGGGACCCAGGCTATGGCTACACCTTC
clone size: -
V gene: TRBV9
D gene: -
J gene: TRBJ1-2

CDR3 protein: CAISGISGGTDTQYF
CDR3 DNA: TGTGCCATCAGTGGGATTAGCGGGGGAACAGATACGCAGTATTTT
clone size: -
V gene: TRBV10-3
D gene: TRBD2
J gene: TRBJ2-3

CDR3 protein: CASSLESAGGEEKLFF
CDR3 DNA: TGTGCCAGCAGCTTGGAGTCGGCAGGGGGGGAGGAAAAACTGTTTTTT
clone size: -
V gene: TRBV5-6
D gene: TRBD1
J gene: TRBJ1-4

CDR3 protein: CASSQDSGGRPTNEKLFF
CDR3 DNA: TGTGCCAGCAGCCAAGATTCGGGGGGCAGGCCAACTAATGAAAAACTGTTTTTT
clone size: -
V gene: TRBV4-2
D gene: -
J gene: TRBJ1-4

CDR3 protein: CASSYADRGDTQYF
CDR3 DNA: TGTGCCAGCAGTTATGCCGACAGGGGAGATACGCAGTATTTT
clone size: -
V gene: TRBV6-5
D gene: TRBD1
J gene: TRBJ2-3

CDR3 protein: CASSYSIETGEVAFF
CDR3 DNA: TGTGCCAGCAGTTACTCGATTGAGACCGGGGAGGTAGCTTTCTTT
clone size: -
V gene: TRBV6-6
D gene: -
J gene: TRBJ1-1

CDR3 protein: CASSQATVTNYGYTF
CDR3 DNA: TGTGCCAGCAGCCAAGCGACAGTTACTAACTATGGCTACACCTTC
clone size: -
V gene: TRBV4-2
D gene: -
J gene: TRBJ1-2

CDR3 protein: CASSIDGGTDNSPLHF
CDR3 DNA: TGTGCCAGTAGTATAGATGGTGGGACAGATAATTCACCCCTCCACTTT
clone size: -
V gene: TRBV19
D gene: TRBD1
J gene: TRBJ1-6

CDR3 protein: CASSAQTGRSQPQHF
CDR3 DNA: TGTGCCAGCAGCGCCCAAACAGGGCGTTCCCAGCCCCAGCATTTT
clone size: -
V gene: TRBV7-2
D gene: -
J gene: TRBJ1-5

CDR3 protein: CASSQPLDRGGRRETQYF
CDR3 DNA: TGCGCCAGCAGCCAACCCCTCGACAGGGGTGGGAGGCGGGAGACCCAGTACTTC
clone size: -
V gene: TRBV4-1
D gene: TRBD1
J gene: TRBJ2-5

CDR3 protein: CASSLLRVTDGYTF
CDR3 DNA: TGTGCCAGCAGCCTACTCAGGGTAACCGATGGCTACACCTTC
clone size: -
V gene: TRBV5-4
D gene: -
J gene: TRBJ1-2

CDR3 protein: CAITGGDTEPSGANVLTF
CDR3 DNA: TGTGCCATCACCGGGGGGGACACTGAACCCTCTGGGGCCAACGTCCTGACTTTC
clone size: -
V gene: TRBV10-3
D gene: TRBD2
J gene: TRBJ2-6

CDR3 protein: CASSRGATGELFF
CDR3 DNA: TGCGCCAGCAGCCGGGGGGCCACCGGGGAGCTGTTTTTT
clone size: once
V gene: TRBV5-1
D gene: -
J gene: TRBJ2-2

CDR3 protein: CASRVNVGTEAFF
CDR3 DNA: TGTGCCAGCAGGGTGAATGTGGGCACTGAAGCTTTCTTT
clone size: -
V gene: TRBV5-4
D gene: -
J gene: TRBJ1-1

CDR3 protein: CASSENRAGGVYGYTF
CDR3 DNA: TGTGCCAGCAGTGAAAACAGGGCTGGCGGCGTTTATGGCTACACCTTC
clone size: -
V gene: TRBV2
D gene: -
J gene: TRBJ1-2

CDR3 protein: CASSSLLQNNSPLHF
CDR3 DNA: TGTGCCAGCAGCTCGTTACTTCAGAATAATTCACCCCTCCACTTT
clone size: -
V gene: TRBV5-5
D gene: -
J gene: TRBJ1-6

CDR3 protein: CASRRDRAMNTEAFF
CDR3 DNA: TGTGCCAGCAGGAGGGACAGGGCCATGAACACTGAAGCTTTCTTT
clone size: -
V gene: TRBV6-4
D gene: TRBD1
J gene: TRBJ1-1

CDR3 protein: CASSLGQGAPDTQYF
CDR3 DNA: TGTGCCAGCAGCCTCGGACAGGGGGCCCCAGATACGCAGTATTTT
clone size: -
V gene: TRBV5-6
D gene: TRBD1
J gene: TRBJ2-3

CDR3 protein: CASSQAGQTRQPQHF
CDR3 DNA: TGCGCCAGCAGCCAAGCTGGGCAAACGAGACAGCCCCAGCATTTT
clone size: -
V gene: TRBV4-1
D gene: -
J gene: TRBJ1-5

CDR3 protein: CASSFRTGLLETQYF
CDR3 DNA: TGTGCCAGCAGTTTTCGGACAGGGTTGTTGGAGACCCAGTACTTC
clone size: -
V gene: TRBV27
D gene: TRBD1
J gene: TRBJ2-5

CDR3 protein: CASSNRDTATNEKLFF
CDR3 DNA: TGTGCCAGCAGCAACCGGGACACAGCAACTAATGAAAAACTGTTTTTT
clone size: -
V gene: TRBV7-6
D gene: -
J gene: TRBJ1-4

CDR3 protein: CASSVAPTGNTIYF
CDR3 DNA: TGTGCCAGCAGCGTAGCCCCGACAGGAAACACCATATATTTT
clone size: -
V gene: TRBV9
D gene: -
J gene: TRBJ1-3

CDR3 protein: CASSRPTRAYTEAFF
CDR3 DNA: TGTGCCAGCAGTAGGCCCACGCGGGCCTACACTGAAGCTTTCTTT
clone size: -
V gene: TRBV6-2/TRBV6-3
D gene: -
J gene: TRBJ1-1

CDR3 protein: CASSRSTDTEAFF
CDR3 DNA: TGTGCCAGCTCTAGGTCTACGGACACTGAAGCTTTCTTT
clone size: -
V gene: TRBV18
D gene: -
J gene: TRBJ1-1

CDR3 protein: CASSLKGIYGYTF
CDR3 DNA: TGTGCCAGCAGCTTGAAGGGGATCTATGGCTACACCTTC
clone size: -
V gene: TRBV5-4
D gene: -
J gene: TRBJ1-2

CDR3 protein: CASSAQRGGSAYEQYF
CDR3 DNA: TGTGCCAGCAGTGCCCAGCGGGGAGGCTCTGCCTACGAGCAGTACTTC
clone size: few
V gene: TRBV6-1
D gene: TRBD2
J gene: TRBJ2-7

CDR3 protein: CASSEGTTSYEQYF
CDR3 DNA: TGTGCCAGCAGTGAAGGGACAACCTCCTACGAGCAGTACTTC
clone size: -
V gene: TRBV2
D gene: -
J gene: TRBJ2-7

CDR3 protein: CASSLGRYGYTF
CDR3 DNA: TGTGCCAGCAGTTTAGGGAGGTATGGCTACACCTTC
clone size: -
V gene: TRBV28
D gene: -
J gene: TRBJ1-2

CDR3 protein: CASSLEGGRTYNEQFF
CDR3 DNA: TGTGCCAGCAGCTTAGAGGGGGGGCGGACCTACAATGAGCAGTTCTTC
clone size: -
V gene: TRBV11-3
D gene: -
J gene: TRBJ2-1

CDR3 protein: CASSPDESSYEQYF
CDR3 DNA: TGTGCCAGCAGCCCGGACGAGAGCTCCTACGAGCAGTACTTC
clone size: -
V gene: TRBV25-1
D gene: -
J gene: TRBJ2-7

CDR3 protein: CASSSETGVYGYTF
CDR3 DNA: TGTGCCAGCAGCTCCGAGACAGGGGTCTATGGCTACACCTTC
clone size: -
V gene: TRBV7-2
D gene: TRBD1
J gene: TRBJ1-2

CDR3 protein: CASSLDRGSAGNTIYF
CDR3 DNA: TGTGCCAGCAGTCTGGACAGGGGGAGTGCTGGAAACACCATATATTTT
clone size: -
V gene: TRBV7-2
D gene: TRBD1
J gene: TRBJ1-3

CDR3 protein: CASIFAGGRGQYF
CDR3 DNA: TGTGCCAGCATATTTGCGGGGGGGCGCGGGCAGTATTTT
clone size: once
V gene: TRBV7-2
D gene: TRBD2
J gene: TRBJ2-3

CDR3 protein: CASSLPTSGGSTQYF
CDR3 DNA: TGTGCCAGCAGCCTTCCCACTAGCGGGGGGAGTACGCAGTATTTT
clone size: -
V gene: TRBV5-4
D gene: TRBD2
J gene: TRBJ2-3

CDR3 protein: CASSLSSVSYGYTF
CDR3 DNA: TGTGCCAGCAGTTTATCGTCAGTGAGCTATGGCTACACCTTC
clone size: -
V gene: TRBV27
D gene: -
J gene: TRBJ1-2

CDR3 protein: CASSGNTNTGELFF
CDR3 DNA: TGTGCCAGCAGCGGGAACACTAACACCGGGGAGCTGTTTTTT
clone size: -
V gene: TRBV9
D gene: -
J gene: TRBJ2-2

CDR3 protein: CASGWTGASYEQYF
CDR3 DNA: TGCGCCAGCGGGTGGACAGGGGCCTCCTACGAGCAGTACTTC
clone size: -
V gene: TRBV5-1
D gene: TRBD1
J gene: TRBJ2-7

CDR3 protein: CASSLGHGPQPQHF
CDR3 DNA: TGTGCCAGCAGCTTAGGGCACGGTCCTCAGCCCCAGCATTTT
clone size: -
V gene: TRBV7-9
D gene: -
J gene: TRBJ1-5

CDR3 protein: CASTSAGFGGYTF
CDR3 DNA: TGTGCCAGCACCTCCGCCGGGTTCGGTGGCTACACCTTC
clone size: -
V gene: TRBV19
D gene: -
J gene: TRBJ1-2